This T cell receptor (beta chain) was sequenced for a study of Graves' ophthalmopathy and Graves' hyperthyroidism. This clonotype has a handful of counts. Investigators amplified TCR beta CDR3 regions from RNA transcripts. Investigators did first-round RT-PCR with HTBI primers, then second-round multiplex PCR. TCRdb reanalysed the multiplex PCR reads using MiXCR and keeps one entry per CDR3 protein. The data contain around 590,000 distinct CDR3 sequences, less than 45% of them singletons. The CDR3 covers 13 residues. CDR1 and CDR2 from the germline V gene are SQVTM and ANQGSEA. Trimming removed 4 bases from V and 4 bases from J, with 10 bases in between.

The clonotype comes from an adult man with Graves' hyperthyroidism. The specimen sequenced was peripheral blood or thyroid tissue (not recorded which). The chain is built from TRBV29-1 and TRBJ2-2, with D perhaps given as TRBD1 or TRBD2 (5 bases each). In nucleotides, the CDR3 is TGCAGCGTTGCGGGACGGAGCACCGGGGAGCTGTTTTTT. Its protein is CSVAGRSTGELFF.